A single sample is the source of the 27 T cell receptor beta chains below, sequenced in a study of blood T cell repertoires in COVID-19. The repertoire was sequenced with immunoSEQ multiplex PCR; TCRdb's copy has only in-frame clones and lacks some. Of 210,000 or so clones listed, roughly 89% were seen once; the top ten hold about 0.66%. The sequenced material came from peripheral blood. The source is a middle-aged man with acute or convalescent COVID-19.

This chain uses TRBV7-6 with TRBJ2-2; the match to TRBD2 covers 8 bases. With V trimmed by 3 bases and J by 1 base, 4 bases remained unmatched. The CDR3 has 16 amino acids. CDR1 SGHVS and CDR2 FNYEAQ come from the germline V gene. The CDR3 protein is CASSLRGAQNTGELFF. The CDR3 nucleotides read TGTGCCAGCAGCTTGCGGGGGGCCCAGAACACCGGGGAGCTGTTTTTT.

This clone occurred once. The rearrangement links TRBV11-3 to TRBJ2-3, with TRBD1 identical over 7 bases. The V and J ends lost 1 base and 4 bases, in that order; junction bases with no gene match: 2. Germline V gives CDR1 SGHNT, CDR2 YENEEA. The CDR3 covers 14 residues. The CDR3 DNA reads as TGTGCCAGCAGCTTAGGGGGACAGTCAGATACGCAGTATTTT. Translating gives CASSLGGQSDTQYF. The variable domain in full, with the rest retrieved from reference TRBV11-3 and TRBJ2-3, is EAGVVQSPRYKIIEKKQPVAFWCNPISGHNTLYWYLQNLGQGPELLIRYENEEAVDDSQLPKDRFSAERLKGVDSTLKIQPAELGDSAVYLCASSLGGQSDTQYFGPGTRLTVL.

The rearrangement links TRBV10-3 to TRBJ2-7; TRBD1 might be the D (6 bases). Germline assignment: CDR1 ENHRY and CDR2 SYGVKD. V lost 0 bases and J 5 bases, leaving 11 bases between the germline ends. This CDR3 region has 14 residues. CDR3 sequence (DNA): TGTGCCATCAGTGAGTCGGTCAGGGGTAACGAGCAGTACTTC. Translating it yields CAISESVRGNEQYF.

A word on this clone: At the DNA level, this CDR3 is encoded by other sequences in the same sample as well. The rearrangement uses TRBV11-2 and TRBJ1-3; D not resolved. There are 13 residues in the CDR3. Germline lookup yields CDR1 SGHAT and CDR2 FQNNGV. V gave up 1 base and J gave up 2 bases, with 3 bases separating them. The CDR3 region has the DNA TGTGCCAGCAGCTTAGCGGCTGGAAACACCATATATTTT. It codes for CASSLAAGNTIYF.

This chain connects TRBV5-1 to TRBJ1-2; 8 bases are shared with TRBD1. The germline V gene encodes CDR1 SGHRS and CDR2 YFSETQ. This CDR3 spans 13 amino acids. Unmatched junction bases numbered 6, after V lost 4 bases and J lost 7 bases. The CDR3 loop reads CASSMTGEVGYTF. CDR3 nucleotides: TGCGCCAGCAGCATGACAGGGGAGGTTGGCTACACCTTC.

The chain has TRBV6-1 and TRBJ1-6, with 7 bases lining up with TRBD1. This CDR3 contains 15 residues. Looked up from germline, CDR1 is MNHNS and CDR2 is SASEGT. V lost 3 bases, J lost 10 bases, and 9 bases stayed unmatched. CDR3 in amino acids: CASSERDRELSPLHF. DNA of the CDR3: TGTGCCAGCAGTGAGCGAGACAGGGAGTTGTCACCCCTCCACTTT.

The chain has TRBV19 and TRBJ2-7, with D possibly TRBD1 on 5 matching bases. V dropped 4 bases and J dropped 4 bases, with 11 bases sitting between them. The CDR3 runs to 13 residues. CDR1 and CDR2 from the germline V gene are LNHDA and SQIVND (reference sequence). The CDR3 bases are TGTGCCAGTAGTACAAACAGGAATTACGAGCAGTACTTC. This sequence encodes CASSTNRNYEQYF.

The chain combines TRBV12-3 or TRBV12-4 with TRBJ1-5; 7 nucleotides align to TRBD1. J lost 11 bases, V lost 3 bases, and 4 bases had no gene match. This CDR3 has 12 residues. The CDR3 region is CASSLFRGAQHF. The CDR3, as DNA: TGTGCCAGCAGTTTGTTCAGGGGGGCCCAGCATTTT.

The V call is TRBV9, the J call TRBJ1-6; TRBD1 aligns across 9 bases. Germline loops: CDR1 SGDLS, CDR2 YYNGEE. After removal of 4 bases from V and 10 bases from J, the junction contained 9 bases not matched to a gene. The length of the CDR3 is 15 residues. The DNA of the CDR3 is TGTGCCAGCAGCAGCTCCGGGACAGGGAGGTCACCCCTCCACTTT. It codes for CASSSSGTGRSPLHF.

This chain joins TRBV20-1 and TRBJ1-3, with D uncertain. The CDR3 extends over 10 amino acids. The V gene's germline CDR1 is DFQATT and CDR2 SNEGSKA (reference sequence). The V and J ends lost 6 bases and 8 bases respectively, with 8 bases between them. CDR3 protein: CSAREHTIYF. The DNA of the CDR3 is TGCAGTGCGAGGGAGCACACCATATATTTT.

The chain joins TRBV29-1 to TRBJ1-5, with D perhaps matching TRBD1 (6 bases). Looked up from germline, CDR1 is SQVTM and CDR2 is ANQGSEA. The CDR3 spans 15 residues. Trimming took 5 bases from V and 3 from J, leaving 17 bases between them. The CDR3 DNA follows: TGCAGCGTTCGGGGGGCAGGGGACCCCAATCAGCCCCAGCATTTT. Translating it yields CSVRGAGDPNQPQHF.

This chain joins TRBV6-5 and TRBJ1-1, with a possible D match to TRBD1 (6 bases). The CDR3 has 15 amino acids. V lost 0 bases to trimming and J lost 4 bases, with 12 bases between them. CDR1 MNHEY and CDR2 SVGAGI come from the germline V gene. This CDR3 is CASSYSGGLGTEAFF. CDR3 in DNA: TGTGCCAGCAGTTACTCAGGGGGTTTGGGCACTGAAGCTTTCTTT.

This clone has just one count. The chain is built from TRBV18 and TRBJ1-1; D is ambiguous. Germline V CDR1 and CDR2: KGHSH, LQKENI. The CDR3 totals 13 residues. With 2 bases removed from V and 1 base from J, the gap between germline ends came to 5 bases. The CDR3 spells CASSPLENTEAFF. The CDR3 DNA follows: TGTGCCAGCTCACCATTAGAGAACACTGAAGCTTTCTTT.

The CDR3 DNA follows: TGTGCCAGCTCACCACACAGGGATGAGACCCAGTACTTC. Translation gives CASSPHRDETQYF. The V call is TRBV18, the J call TRBJ2-5, with D possibly matching TRBD1 (6 bases). Germline V gives CDR1 KGHSH, CDR2 LQKENI. The V gene lost 1 base and the J gene lost 5 bases, with 8 bases spanning the gap. The CDR3 consists of 13 residues.

The chain has TRBV28 and TRBJ1-5; 8 positions match TRBD1. CDR1 and CDR2 (germline): MDHEN, SYDVKM. V gave up 5 bases and J gave up 5 bases; unmatched junction bases: 8. The length of the CDR3 is 15 residues. In DNA form, the CDR3 reads TGTGCCAGCAGTCCTGACAGGGGCCCCGATCAGCCCCAGCATTTT. Translating gives CASSPDRGPDQPQHF.

The V gene is TRBV28, the J gene TRBJ2-3; TRBD2 aligns across 14 bases. Germline trimming cut 4 bases from V and 5 bases from J; bases unmatched to any gene: 11. The CDR3 has 18 amino acids. Germline V gives CDR1 MDHEN, CDR2 SYDVKM. CDR3 protein: CASSSVGLAGGWGDTQYF. In DNA, the CDR3 is TGTGCCAGCAGTTCCGTCGGACTAGCGGGAGGTTGGGGAGATACGCAGTATTTT.

The chain carries TRBV7-9 and TRBJ2-3; TRBD2 might be the D (6 bases). The CDR3 covers 13 residues. CDR1 SEHNR and CDR2 FQNEAQ come from the germline V gene (reference sequence). The V end lost 4 bases, the J end lost 4 bases, and 9 bases lay between the germline ends. The CDR3 sequence: CASSSGTSDTQYF. The CDR3 region has the DNA TGTGCCAGCAGCTCGGGGACTTCAGATACGCAGTATTTT.

V is TRBV5-1 and J is TRBJ1-3, with 8 bases identical to TRBD1. Germline assignment: CDR1 SGHRS and CDR2 YFSETQ. J gave up 6 bases and V 4 bases, and 6 bases lay outside the gene matches. The CDR3 has 14 amino acids. DNA for the CDR3: TGCGCCAGCAGCCAGGGACAGGAAATAAACACCATATATTTT. Its protein is CASSQGQEINTIYF.

This rearrangement joins TRBV10-3 to TRBJ2-7, with TRBD2 as a possible D gene (6 bases). This CDR3 region has 12 residues. The germline gives CDR1 ENHRY, CDR2 SYGVKD. Trimming stripped 9 bases from V and 7 bases from J, with 16 bases between. CDR3 coding DNA: TGTGCCATTAACCGACTAGGTGGGGAGCAGTACTTC. It translates to CAINRLGGEQYF.

The chain uses TRBV27 and TRBJ1-1; D is possibly TRBD1 (6 bases). The germline V gene has CDR1 MNHEY and CDR2 SMNVEV (reference sequence). CDR3 size: 13 residues. The germline V and J ends were trimmed by 3 bases and 5 bases, with 10 bases remaining between them. The CDR3 spells CASSLTGITEAFF. CDR3 coding DNA: TGTGCCAGCAGTTTGACAGGTATAACTGAAGCTTTCTTT.

The chain joins TRBV2 to TRBJ2-1; 7 nucleotides line up with TRBD1. Germline CDR1 is SNHLY and CDR2 is FYNNEI. This CDR3 contains 13 residues. V gave up 8 bases and J gave up 4 bases; unmatched junction bases: 5. CDR3 sequence reads: CASGQAPYNEQFF. The CDR3 region has the DNA TGTGCCAGCGGACAGGCGCCATACAATGAGCAGTTCTTC.

The chain has TRBV27 and TRBJ2-3; TRBD2 is a possible D gene (7 bases). Germline-derived CDR1 and CDR2 are MNHEY and SMNVEV (reference sequence). V was clipped by 8 bases and J by 4 bases, with 19 bases between them. The length of the CDR3 is 15 residues. CDR3 coding DNA: TGTGCCAGCGCCCCTGGGGGGGCCTTGGCAGATACGCAGTATTTT. Translation: CASAPGGALADTQYF.

This clone was found a few times. This chain links TRBV27 with TRBJ2-7; 9 nucleotides match TRBD1. The CDR3 runs to 14 residues. Looked up from germline, CDR1 is MNHEY and CDR2 is SMNVEV (reference sequence). The trim removed 4 bases at V and 6 bases at J, leaving 7 bases unmatched. CDR3 bases: TGTGCCAGCAGTTATTCGGGACAGGGTTTCGAGCAGTACTTC. Residues: CASSYSGQGFEQYF.

This chain uses TRBV5-1 with TRBJ2-3, with 9 bases identical to TRBD1. Germline V gene data show CDR1 as SGHRS and CDR2 as YFSETQ. With V trimmed by 4 bases and J by 6 bases, 6 bases remained unmatched. There are 14 residues in the CDR3. The CDR3 sequence is CASSIGQGSDTQYF. CDR3 sequence (DNA): TGCGCCAGCAGCATCGGACAGGGGTCCGATACGCAGTATTTT. The full variable domain, its missing parts supplied by reference TRBV5-1 and TRBJ2-3, is KAGVTQTPRYLIKTRGQQVTLSCSPISGHRSVSWYQQTPGQGLQFLFEYFSETQRNKGNFPGRFSGRQFSNSRSEMNVSTLELGDSALYLCASSIGQGSDTQYFGPGTRLTVL.

This clone was counted a few times. The chain combines TRBV29-1 with TRBJ1-4, with D possibly TRBD1 on 5 matching bases. V was shortened by 5 bases and J by 10 bases, with 11 bases between the two germline ends. CDR1 SQVTM and CDR2 ANQGSEA come from the germline V gene. The CDR3 has 11 residues. The CDR3 spells CSVQVGVKLFF. The DNA of the CDR3 is TGCAGCGTTCAAGTAGGGGTAAAACTGTTTTTT.

This clone was seen once. The chain is built from TRBV19 and TRBJ2-5, with 7 bases that match TRBD2. CDR1 and CDR2 from the germline V gene are LNHDA and SQIVND (reference sequence). The junction had 10 bases not matched to a gene; V was cut back by 10 bases and J by 5 bases. This CDR3 is built from 13 residues. As DNA, the CDR3 is TGTGCCACACGGGGGGAGTTTTGGGAGACCCAGTACTTC. It specifies CATRGEFWETQYF.

J is TRBJ2-7 and V is TRBV7-2; D gene unclear. There are 14 residues in the CDR3. Trimming cost V 1 base and J 2 bases, with 9 bases left between them. Germline loops: CDR1 SGHTA, CDR2 FQGNSA. The DNA of the CDR3 is TGTGCCAGCAGCTTAGGCCCTAGTCCCTACGAGCAGTACTTC. Translated: CASSLGPSPYEQYF.